The following is a T cell receptor (beta chain) sequence with its context. Two consecutive negative NP/OP PCR tests, clearance, or resolved symptoms defined Cohort 3 recovery. The sample originates from a study of blood T cell repertoires in COVID-19. Clones were sequenced by immunoSEQ multiplex PCR, and TCRdb holds only the in-frame ones, with some missing. The data contain 250,000 to 300,000 clones, 80% to 85% of them singletons. Input material: PBMCs or T cells enriched from blood (not recorded which). This TCR derives from a man aged 45-65 years who had recovered from COVID-19.

CDR3 sequence (DNA): TGTGCCAGCAGTTACCCTTCCCGACTAGCGGGAGCATTAACCTACGAGCAGTACTTC. Translating it yields CASSYPSRLAGALTYEQYF. The chain has TRBV6-2 or TRBV6-3 and TRBJ2-7, with 12 bases aligning to TRBD2. Germline V gives CDR1 MNHEY, CDR2 SVGEGT. The J segment lost 2 bases and the V segment lost 2 bases, leaving 13 bases of the junction unmatched. This CDR3 comprises 19 residues.